This TCR beta chain was captured in a study of T cells in Graves' hyperthyroidism and ophthalmopathy. This clonotype was seen many times. The antigen remains undetermined. Participants, patients aged 18 to 65, had newly diagnosed hyperthyroidism with a duration under 2 months. The diagnoses drew upon clinical symptoms, serum thyroxine and TRAb, thyroid ultrasound and orbital computed tomography. RNA transcripts were the template for amplifying TCR beta CDR3 regions. The HTBI primer set drove a first-round RT-PCR of the TCR CDR3. MiXCR was run by TCRdb on the multiplex PCR reads, yielding one entry per CDR3 protein. Among some 510,000 distinct CDR3 sequences, under 25% were seen once, and the ten largest hold around a quarter. Points from the study as a whole: Ophthalmopathy could be told apart from stable hyperthyroidism with a 13 V-J model.

CDR1 MNHEY and CDR2 SVGEGT come from the germline V gene. Between the trimmed V and J ends, which lost 4 bases and 4 bases, there was a span of 20 bases. This CDR3 comprises 17 residues. This rearrangement joins TRBV6-2 or TRBV6-3 to TRBJ2-1; D assignment may be TRBD1 or TRBD2 (6 bases each). The source material was blood. This sequence was found in a man aged 18-30 years with Graves' hyperthyroidism. The CDR3: CASSFKMLGGGYNEQFF. In DNA form, the CDR3 reads TGTGCCAGCAGTTTTAAAATGCTAGGAGGGGGATACAATGAGCAGTTCTTC.